The 22 T cell receptor beta chains in this list originate from one sample, sequenced in a study of shared clonotypes between healthy human individuals. Sequenced by immunoSEQ multiplex PCR; TCRdb stores in-frame clones only, minus some. The data contain some 240,000 clones, under 80% of them seen just once; the ten biggest clones take up approximately 10%. Sequencing was performed on memory CD4+ T cells sorted from blood. Subset noted: CD45RA-negative fraction. The receptors here all came from a man under 40 in good health.

This chain links TRBV28 with TRBJ1-2, with D tentatively TRBD1 (5 bases). Germline CDR1 MDHEN, CDR2 SYDVKM. The CDR3 runs to 14 residues. V shed 2 bases and J shed 3 bases, with 10 bases lying between them. The CDR3 coding sequence is TGTGCCAGCAGTTTACCGGACAAGCACTATGGCTACACCTTC. It is translated as CASSLPDKHYGYTF.

Here the CDR3 DNA reads TGTGCCAGCTCACATCGCCCGGGACAGGGCTACGAGCAGTACTTC. It codes for CASSHRPGQGYEQYF. The chain combines TRBV18 with TRBJ2-7; TRBD1 matches 9 bases. CDR3 length: 15 residues. Germline V lookup: CDR1 KGHSH, CDR2 LQKENI. V shed 4 bases and J 3 bases; nucleotides not matched to a gene: 7. Supplemented by reference TRBV18 and TRBJ2-7, the full variable domain reads NAGVMQNPRHLVRRRGQEARLRCSPMKGHSHVYWYRQLPEEGLKFMVYLQKENIIDESGMPKERFSAEFPKEGPSILRIQQVVRGDSAAYFCASSHRPGQGYEQYFGPGTRLTVT.

The V call is TRBV18, the J call TRBJ2-4; D is possibly TRBD2 (6 bases). V was cut by 3 bases and J by 1 base, with 22 bases left in between. Germline V gene lookup returns CDR1 KGHSH and CDR2 LQKENI. The CDR3 spans 19 residues. The CDR3 is CASSPPWEDRGPAKNIQYF. The DNA of the CDR3 is TGTGCCAGCTCACCCCCTTGGGAGGACCGGGGACCGGCCAAAAACATTCAGTACTTC.

The chain is built from TRBV27 and TRBJ1-1, with 7 bases that match TRBD1. CDR3 size: 14 residues. CDR1 and CDR2 (germline): MNHEY, SMNVEV (reference sequence). After removal of 4 bases from V and 5 bases from J, the junction contained 7 bases not matched to a gene. The CDR3 region is CASSYTGARTEAFF. Here the CDR3 DNA reads TGTGCCAGCAGTTATACAGGGGCGAGGACTGAAGCTTTCTTT.

This chain joins TRBV11-3 and TRBJ2-7; weak D call: TRBD1 (6 bases). The CDR3 extends over 13 amino acids. The germline V and J ends were trimmed by 8 bases and 1 base, with 12 bases remaining between them. CDR1 and CDR2 (germline): SGHNT, YENEEA. DNA of the CDR3: TGTGCCAGCCGGACAGTGACTTCCTACGAGCAGTACTTC. Translated, it gives CASRTVTSYEQYF.

Only a few counts were recorded for this clone. V gene TRBV28 combines with J gene TRBJ1-5; a weak D match, TRBD1 (5 bases). Germline V CDR1 and CDR2: MDHEN, SYDVKM. The CDR3 is made up of 15 amino acids. V gave up 8 bases and J gave up 3 bases, with 17 bases separating them. Here the CDR3 reads CASWAGSDNNQPQHF. CDR3 bases: TGTGCCAGCTGGGCGGGTTCGGACAACAATCAGCCCCAGCATTTT.

The rearrangement links TRBV5-4 to TRBJ2-3, with TRBD2 as a possible D gene (5 bases). The germline V gene has CDR1 SGHNT and CDR2 YYREEE (reference sequence). The CDR3 spans 16 residues. Deletions cut 0 bases from V and 1 base from J, with 12 bases between. The CDR3 here is CASSLGGRGGTDTQYF. The CDR3 DNA is TGTGCCAGCAGCTTGGGTGGGAGAGGAGGCACAGATACGCAGTATTTT.

This rearrangement joins TRBV2 to TRBJ2-3, with no clear D. The germline CDR1 and CDR2 sequences are SNHLY and FYNNEI. The CDR3 covers 14 residues. The V and J ends lost 2 bases and 4 bases respectively, with 10 bases between them. The CDR3 bases are TGTGCCAGCAGTGAATTTTCGGCAGCAGATACGCAGTATTTT. Residues: CASSEFSAADTQYF.

The chain carries TRBV6-4 and TRBJ2-1; D uncertain. Trimming cost V 4 bases and J 7 bases, with 11 bases left between them. CDR3 length: 13 residues. From germline, CDR1 is MRHNA and CDR2 SNTAGT. The CDR3 reads CASSVIWGNEQFF. The DNA for the CDR3 is TGTGCCAGCAGTGTTATTTGGGGTAATGAGCAGTTCTTC.

The chain joins TRBV29-1 to TRBJ2-5, with D uncertain. Trimming cost V 4 bases and J 0 bases, with 6 bases left between them. This CDR3 region has 12 residues. The germline gives CDR1 SQVTM, CDR2 ANQGSEA. DNA for the CDR3: TGCAGCGTTGGCCTGAACCAAGAGACCCAGTACTTC. This encodes CSVGLNQETQYF.

The genes are TRBV7-8 and TRBJ1-4; 11 nucleotides match TRBD1. CDR1 is SGHVS and CDR2 is FQNEAQ in the germline V gene. V was clipped by 4 bases and J by 7 bases; unmatched bases: 5. CDR3 length: 15 residues. The CDR3 region is CASSSGTGGSEKLFF. The CDR3 DNA sequence: TGTGCCAGCAGCTCCGGGACAGGGGGTTCTGAAAAACTGTTTTTT.

There are a few counts of this clone. V is TRBV19 and J is TRBJ1-2; D is unresolved. The CDR3 totals 14 residues. The germline V and J ends were trimmed by 8 bases and 4 bases, with 17 bases remaining between them. Looked up from germline, CDR1 is LNHDA and CDR2 is SQIVND (reference sequence). CDR3 coding DNA: TGTGCCAGTTCTTACAGCCCTACTAGCTATGGCTACACCTTC. Translating gives CASSYSPTSYGYTF.

The chain is built from TRBV15 and TRBJ2-7; no definite D call. CDR3 length: 13 residues. V shed 3 bases and J shed 0 bases, with 6 bases lying between them. Germline CDR1 and CDR2: LNHNV and YYDKDF (reference sequence). CDR3 loop: CATSRPGSYEQYF. CDR3 bases: TGTGCCACCAGCAGGCCCGGCTCCTACGAGCAGTACTTC.

The chain recombines TRBV5-7 with TRBJ2-7, with D unclear. TRBV5-7 is labeled an ORF, and its function is uncertain. Trimming stripped 4 bases from V and 3 bases from J, with 17 bases between. The CDR3 length is 15 residues. The CDR3, as DNA: TGTGCCAGCAGCCGCCCCGAGACATCAATCTACGAGCAGTACTTC. Encoded protein: CASSRPETSIYEQYF.

The chain is built from TRBV4-1 and TRBJ2-1; 8 bases line up with TRBD2. Germline trimming cut 0 bases from V and 5 bases from J; bases unmatched to any gene: 12. CDR1 is MGHRA and CDR2 is YSYEKL in the germline V gene. There are 18 residues in the CDR3. CDR3 sequence reads: CASSQEEEVAGTHNEQFF. Here the CDR3 DNA reads TGCGCCAGCAGCCAAGAAGAGGAGGTAGCGGGGACGCACAATGAGCAGTTCTTC.

This chain uses TRBV25-1 with TRBJ2-1; unclear D gene. The V end was cut by 3 bases, the J end by 4 bases, with 10 bases between. The CDR3 extends over 14 amino acids. Per germline, CDR1 MGHDK and CDR2 SYGVNS. This CDR3 is CASSDTTRYNEQFF. The CDR3 nucleotides are TGTGCCAGCAGTGACACGACCCGATACAATGAGCAGTTCTTC.

The rearrangement links TRBV6-5 to TRBJ2-7; D might be TRBD1 or TRBD2, each matching 6 bases. Germline CDR1 and CDR2: MNHEY and SVGAGI. V was trimmed by 2 bases and J by 2 bases, leaving 13 bases between them. The CDR3 loop spans 15 amino acids. As DNA, the CDR3 is TGTGCCAGCAGTTACGTAGGGGGAGGACCCTACGAGCAGTACTTC. This encodes CASSYVGGGPYEQYF.

Notes on this clone: With a far larger clone one base away, a read error is the likely cause. The V call is TRBV6-5, the J call TRBJ1-1; no definite D call. The CDR3 loop spans 12 amino acids. Germline CDR1 MNHEY, CDR2 SVGAGI. The V gene lost 6 bases and the J gene lost 5 bases, with 10 bases spanning the gap. In DNA form, the CDR3 reads TGTGCCAGCAGAAGGACTCAGACTGAAGCTTTCTTT. It yields the protein CASRRTQTEAFF.

On this clone itself: At one end, the junction sequence differs from germline, possibly due to a read error. The chain joins TRBV7-9 to TRBJ2-1, with 8 bases that match TRBD2. The CDR3 is 13 amino acids. Germline V gives CDR1 SEHNR, CDR2 FQNEAQ (reference sequence). CDR3 in amino acids: CASSQTQGTRELF. The CDR3 bases are TGTGCCAGCAGCCAAACTCAAGGGACTAGAGAGCTCTTC.

A single count supports this clone. The chain is built from TRBV28 and TRBJ2-5, with D possibly called TRBD1 or TRBD2 (6 bases each). The CDR3 has 17 amino acids. The germline V gene encodes CDR1 MDHEN and CDR2 SYDVKM. Trimming cost V 5 bases and J 1 base, with 20 bases left between them. The CDR3 region has the DNA TGTGCCAGCAGTCCTAGCGACGCAGGGGTGACCCAAGAGACCCAGTACTTC. It specifies CASSPSDAGVTQETQYF.

The chain employs TRBV6-6 and TRBJ1-4; 8 bases map to TRBD1. CDR1 is MNHNY and CDR2 is SVGAGI in the germline V gene (reference sequence). Trimming cost V 6 bases and J 5 bases; bases outside gene matches: 5. There are 14 residues in the CDR3. CDR3 bases: TGTGCCAGCAGCGGACAGGGAGGGAATGAAAAACTGTTTTTT. Its translation is CASSGQGGNEKLFF.

The rearrangement joins TRBV15 to TRBJ2-1; 9 nucleotides line up with TRBD2. Germline V CDR1 and CDR2: LNHNV, YYDKDF (reference sequence). CDR3 length equals 16 residues. The ends lost 0 bases at V and 5 bases at J; junction bases unmatched: 5. DNA of the CDR3: TGTGCCACCAGCAGAGATCCCGCTAGCGGGAACAATGAGCAGTTCTTC. Its translation: CATSRDPASGNNEQFF.